A single sample is the source of the 12 T cell receptor beta chains below, sequenced in a study of T cell repertoires in cytomegalovirus infection. One entry per CDR3 protein, called by TCRdb with MiXCR from the reads. The data show 650,000 to 850,000 distinct CDR3 sequences, about 29% seen once. What these receptors recognize is not known. The sample here was cultured CD8+ T cells from PBMCs, taken from culture after CMV antigen stimulation. Receptor source: a human donor in good health (CMV status not recorded). Some clones in this sample may be carry-over from other donors' samples.

V is TRBV19 and J is TRBJ2-2, with TRBD2 identical over 10 bases. V gave up 6 bases and J gave up 3 bases; unmatched junction bases: 1. Germline V gene sequence: CDR1 LNHDA, CDR2 SQIVND (reference sequence). The CDR3 sequence is 14 residues long. CDR3 protein: CASRLAGYTGELFF. In nucleotides, the CDR3 is TGTGCCAGTAGACTAGCGGGGTACACCGGGGAGCTGTTTTTT.

The rearrangement joins TRBV20-1 to TRBJ1-4, with D unclear. Germline V gene lookup returns CDR1 DFQATT and CDR2 SNEGSKA (reference sequence). V lost 6 bases, J lost 8 bases, and 16 bases lay in between. CDR3 length: 13 residues. CDR3 in amino acids: CSAKGGRGEKLFF. For the CDR3, the DNA is TGCAGTGCCAAAGGAGGACGGGGAGAAAAACTGTTTTTT.

This clonotype was seen more than once but under ten times. The rearrangement uses TRBV7-9 and TRBJ1-2; D remains ambiguous. Looked up from germline, CDR1 is SEHNR and CDR2 is FQNEAQ (reference sequence). Trimming took off 6 bases at V and 6 bases at J, with 14 bases between the two ends. The CDR3 covers 13 residues. CDR3 sequence: CASSYIPGDGYTF. CDR3 DNA sequence: TGTGCCAGCAGTTACATTCCCGGAGATGGCTACACCTTC.

J is TRBJ2-1 and V is TRBV7-4; D possibly matches TRBD1 or TRBD2 (6 bases each). The CDR3 contains 13 residues. The germline gives CDR1 SGHVT, CDR2 SQSDAQ. The CDR3 here is CAAGQRSYNEQFF. As DNA, the CDR3 is TGTGCTGCGGGACAAAGGTCCTACAATGAGCAGTTCTTC. Complete variable domain (other parts from reference TRBV7-4 and TRBJ2-1): GAGVSQSPRYKVAKRGRDVALRCDSISGHVTLYWYRQTLGQGSEVLTYSQSDAQRDKSGRPSGRFSAERPERSVSTLKIQRTEQGDSAVYLCAAGQRSYNEQFFGPGTRLTVL.

This clonotype was seen a few times. The chain links TRBV6-2 or TRBV6-3 to TRBJ2-7; D not certain. Trimming left V 2 bases short and J 0 bases short, with 14 bases between. Germline V gene data show CDR1 as MNHEY and CDR2 as SVGEGT. CDR3 length: 16 amino acids. The CDR3 sequence is CASSYDLIPNSYEQYF. The CDR3 coding sequence is TGTGCCAGCAGTTACGATTTGATCCCTAACTCCTACGAGCAGTACTTC.

This clonotype was observed a few times. V is TRBV10-3 and J is TRBJ2-1; 13 bases line up with TRBD2. This CDR3 spans 17 amino acids. The germline V gene encodes CDR1 ENHRY and CDR2 SYGVKD. The J segment lost 0 bases and the V segment lost 3 bases, leaving 2 bases of the junction unmatched. The CDR3 protein is CAISELAGGSSYNEQFF. CDR3 sequence (DNA): TGTGCCATCAGTGAACTAGCGGGGGGGAGCTCCTACAATGAGCAGTTCTTC.

This clonotype was counted many times. The rearrangement uses TRBV6-6 and TRBJ1-5; D perhaps matches TRBD1 (6 bases). V lost 4 bases to trimming and J lost 1 base, with 23 bases between them. The germline V gene encodes CDR1 MNHNY and CDR2 SVGAGI (reference sequence). This CDR3 is 19 amino acids long. The chain's CDR3 is CASSFTHDRSLGSNQPQHF. CDR3 bases: TGTGCCAGCAGTTTTACTCACGACAGGTCTTTAGGGAGCAATCAGCCCCAGCATTTT.

The V and J genes are TRBV7-6 and TRBJ1-6, with D unresolved. This CDR3 spans 14 amino acids. CDR1 and CDR2 from the germline V gene are SGHVS and FNYEAQ. The V end was cut by 0 bases, the J end by 7 bases, with 7 bases between. CDR3 bases: TGTGCCAGCAGCTTAGCAGGTCCAAATTCACCCCTCCACTTT. Protein product: CASSLAGPNSPLHF.

The table lists this clonotype with a few counts. The chain is built from TRBV15 and TRBJ2-3; no clear D gene. This CDR3 region has 16 residues. CDR1 LNHNV and CDR2 YYDKDF come from the germline V gene (reference sequence). V shed 0 bases and J shed 3 bases, with 13 bases lying between them. CDR3 bases: TGTGCCACCAGCAGAGACCGTAAGGCGCTAACAGATACGCAGTATTTT. Protein product: CATSRDRKALTDTQYF.

In its sample, this clonotype was seen a few times. V and J are TRBV3-1 and TRBJ2-1; 11 positions agree with TRBD2. The germline V gene encodes CDR1 LGHDT and CDR2 YNNKEL (reference sequence). V lost 0 bases and J lost 0; bases outside the gene matches: 4. The CDR3 spans 18 residues. The CDR3 loop reads CASSQDRLAGLSYNEQFF. DNA of the CDR3: TGTGCCAGCAGCCAAGATAGACTAGCGGGGCTCTCCTACAATGAGCAGTTCTTC.

The chain couples TRBV15 to TRBJ2-1; possibly TRBD1 or TRBD2 for D (5 bases each). The germline V gene encodes CDR1 LNHNV and CDR2 YYDKDF (reference sequence). V dropped 0 bases and J dropped 3 bases, with 15 bases sitting between them. This CDR3 region has 17 residues. The CDR3 DNA follows: TGTGCCACCAGCAGAGAGTCTCCCAGGGAGATCTACAATGAGCAGTTCTTC. The encoded protein is CATSRESPREIYNEQFF.

CDR3: CASSDSRTGKSGANVLTF. Written as DNA, the CDR3 is TGTGCCAGCAGTGACTCGAGGACAGGGAAATCTGGGGCCAACGTCCTGACTTTC. The V and J genes are TRBV6-4 and TRBJ2-6; TRBD1 aligns across 8 bases. The CDR3 is 18 amino acids. V lost 0 bases, J lost 1 base, and 5 bases stayed unmatched. Germline values: CDR1 MRHNA, CDR2 SNTAGT.